The 4 T cell receptor beta chains below all came from one sample that was sequenced in a study of molecular identifiers for immune sequencing clone quantification. MiXCR, applied by TCRdb to the PCR reads, yields one record per CDR3 protein. The sample lists hundreds of thousands of distinct CDR3 sequences; about 25% were seen once. Sequenced: naive CD8+ T cells from blood, with Jurkat cell RNA spiked in. Stated subset: FACS-sorted CD8+CD4-CCR7+CD45RA+ naive T cells. The receptor source for this set is a human donor in good health. Some libraries in this study had Jurkat cell RNA spiked in.

This chain connects TRBV24-1 to TRBJ2-1; 7 bases map to TRBD2. With V trimmed by 8 bases and J by 4 bases, 10 bases remained unmatched. The CDR3 loop spans 15 amino acids. Per germline, CDR1 KGHDR and CDR2 SFDVKD. The CDR3 nucleotides read TGTGCCACCACGGGCTCTAGCGGAGTATACAATGAGCAGTTCTTC. Its protein is CATTGSSGVYNEQFF.

This clonotype was counted only a few times. The chain links TRBV27 to TRBJ1-2, with D unresolved. With 10 bases removed from V and 4 bases from J, the gap between germline ends came to 16 bases. Germline CDR1 and CDR2: MNHEY and SMNVEV (reference sequence). The CDR3 extends over 13 amino acids. This CDR3 is CATAEALGYGYTF. DNA for the CDR3: TGTGCCACTGCGGAGGCGCTGGGCTATGGCTACACCTTC.

This rearrangement joins TRBV6-6 to TRBJ1-3, with a possible D match to TRBD1 (5 bases). The CDR3 extends over 14 amino acids. Looked up from germline, CDR1 is MNHNY and CDR2 is SVGAGI (reference sequence). V was trimmed by 7 bases and J by 2 bases, leaving 12 bases between them. CDR3 loop: CASTTGGAGNTIYF. In nucleotides, the CDR3 is TGTGCCAGCACCACGGGGGGGGCTGGAAACACCATATATTTT.

Comments on this clonotype: It may be a read error: a sequence one base away is much more abundant. V gene TRBV27 combines with J gene TRBJ2-7; 8 nucleotides agree with TRBD2. V was clipped by 0 bases and J by 2 bases; unmatched bases: 3. CDR1 and CDR2 from the germline V gene are MNHEY and SMNVEV (reference sequence). The CDR3 consists of 15 residues. This CDR3 is CASSLSGGRPYEQYF. The CDR3, as DNA: TGTGCCAGCAGTTTATCTGGCGGGAGGCCCTACGAGCAGTACTTC.